The entry below describes one TCR beta chain. Its antigen is unidentified. The method was immunoSEQ multiplex PCR; TCRdb's version includes in-frame clones alone and lacks a portion of them. Among fewer than 20,000 clones listed, under 85% were seen once. This CDR3 comprises 15 residues. Per the germline V gene, CDR1 is MNHEY and CDR2 is SVGAGI. V was clipped by 6 bases and J by 0 bases, with 12 bases between them. The sample comes from a study of neoadjuvant nivolumab and ipilimumab in lung cancer. Study in general: Nivolumab 3 mg/kg was given days 1, 15 and 29, plus ipilimumab 1 mg/kg day 1 in combination.

Study results and limitations: Compared with tumor-adjacent uninvolved lung, resected tumors showed greater richness and clonality. A small number of samples were TCR sequenced. Higher pretherapy blood TCR richness went with higher resected-tumor richness.

Sequenced material: tumor tissue, taken after neoadjuvant nivolumab, alone or with ipilimumab, at or shortly before surgery. This TCR came from an adult with non-small cell lung cancer. The V call is TRBV6-5, the J call TRBJ2-1, with D tentatively TRBD1 or TRBD2 (5 bases each). The CDR3 DNA reads TGTGCCAGCAGAACGGGGCAGGGCTCCTACAATGAGCAGTTCTTC. Translation gives CASRTGQGSYNEQFF.